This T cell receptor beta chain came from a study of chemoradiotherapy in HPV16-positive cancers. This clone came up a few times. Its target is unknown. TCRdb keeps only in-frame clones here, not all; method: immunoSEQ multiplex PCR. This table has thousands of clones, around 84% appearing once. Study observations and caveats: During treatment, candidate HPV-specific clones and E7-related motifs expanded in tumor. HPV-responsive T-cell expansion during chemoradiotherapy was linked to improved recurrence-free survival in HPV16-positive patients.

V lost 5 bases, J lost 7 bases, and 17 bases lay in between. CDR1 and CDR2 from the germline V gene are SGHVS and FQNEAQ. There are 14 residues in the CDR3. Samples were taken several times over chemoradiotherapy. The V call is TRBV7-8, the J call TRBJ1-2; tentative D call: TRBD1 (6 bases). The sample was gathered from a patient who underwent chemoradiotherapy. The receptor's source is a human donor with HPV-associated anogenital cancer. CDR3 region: CASSPLLGGLGYTF. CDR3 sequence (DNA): TGTGCCAGCAGCCCATTACTCGGGGGGCTTGGCTACACCTTC.